This TCR beta chain appears in the sequencing data of a study of early T cells in non-severe SARS-CoV-2 infection. Looking at the study overall: Unsorted whole blood bulk RNA was sequenced, with unpaired chains.

CDR3 size: 14 residues. CDR1 and CDR2 from the germline V gene are DFQATT and SNEGSKA (reference sequence). Trimming stripped 4 bases from V and 3 bases from J, with 12 bases between. Molecules of cDNA were individually given unique molecular identifiers that were attached to them. One entry per CDR3 protein results from TCRdb running MiXCR on the 5' RACE reads. The repertoire holds roughly 58,000 distinct CDR3 sequences, with approximately 13% as singletons. There are a few counts of this clonotype. The V gene is TRBV20-1, the J gene TRBJ2-2, with D tentatively TRBD1 (6 bases). This sequence was found in an adult who was a healthcare worker with PCR-confirmed SARS-CoV-2 infection or an uninfected control (not recorded which). The sequencing input was whole blood. The CDR3: CSAMDSAHTGELFF. As DNA, the CDR3 is TGCAGTGCTATGGACAGTGCTCACACCGGGGAGCTGTTTTTT.